These T cell receptor beta chains were read from a single sample in a study of CD4 T cells in relation to SARS-CoV-2 and coronaviruses. Some clones are missing from TCRdb's copy, which holds only in-frame ones; the method was immunoSEQ multiplex PCR. Of more than 55,000 clones in the sample, roughly 89% are singletons; the top ten hold around 1.5%. Sequenced material: memory CD4+ T cells from PBMCs. The origin of the receptors is a human donor in good health. Both conserved end residues are trimmed from each CDR3.

j_call: TRBJ1-1; v_call: TRBV28; cdr3_aa: ASSSEPVMGGGAVTEAF
j_call: TRBJ2-7; v_call: TRBV7-2; cdr3_aa: ASSLVYSGSTYEQY
j_call: TRBJ2-3; v_call: TRBV10-3; cdr3_aa: AISGRTASTDTQY
j_call: TRBJ2-1; v_call: TRBV3-1/TRBV3-2; cdr3_aa: ASSLGLAGSEQF
j_call: TRBJ1-2; v_call: TRBV6-5; cdr3_aa: ASSPGRLGYT
j_call: TRBJ2-1; v_call: TRBV19; cdr3_aa: ASSDSLAGVGYNEQF
j_call: TRBJ2-7; v_call: TRBV7-9; cdr3_aa: ASSWTDEQY
j_call: TRBJ2-5; v_call: TRBV27; cdr3_aa: ASSLAGTGGGFGETQY
j_call: TRBJ1-5; v_call: TRBV7-2; cdr3_aa: ASSLGGANQPQH
j_call: TRBJ2-2; v_call: TRBV28; cdr3_aa: ASSSLGGELF
j_call: TRBJ1-2; v_call: TRBV28; cdr3_aa: ASSLGVRGYT
j_call: TRBJ2-4; v_call: TRBV7-9; cdr3_aa: ASSLASGAVIQY
j_call: TRBJ2-7; v_call: TRBV9; cdr3_aa: ASSVEGGRTYEQY
j_call: TRBJ2-1; v_call: TRBV2; cdr3_aa: ASSGYSSYNEQF
j_call: TRBJ2-1; v_call: TRBV14; cdr3_aa: ASSAWTSGRISYNEQF
j_call: TRBJ2-5; v_call: TRBV30; cdr3_aa: AWSVPDRVIKTQY
j_call: TRBJ2-7; v_call: TRBV19; cdr3_aa: ASSPRTVYEQY
j_call: TRBJ1-5; v_call: TRBV6-5; cdr3_aa: ATGRYSNQPQH
j_call: TRBJ2-1; v_call: TRBV24-1; cdr3_aa: ATSDLTSGRAGNEQF
j_call: TRBJ1-2; v_call: TRBV5-4; cdr3_aa: ASSLAVRAYGYT
j_call: TRBJ2-3; v_call: TRBV9; cdr3_aa: ASSSGQGPDTQY
j_call: TRBJ2-7; v_call: TRBV10-3; cdr3_aa: AIRGQGSSYEQY
j_call: TRBJ1-5; v_call: TRBV19; cdr3_aa: ASQGYNQPQH
j_call: TRBJ2-3; v_call: TRBV12-3/TRBV12-4; cdr3_aa: ASSGGDTQY
j_call: TRBJ1-4; v_call: TRBV30; cdr3_aa: AWSPGGSEKLF
j_call: TRBJ2-7; v_call: TRBV6-5; cdr3_aa: ASRTGDSEQY
j_call: TRBJ2-1; v_call: TRBV30; cdr3_aa: AWSGDWSYNEQF